This note documents a single T cell receptor beta chain sequence. The record originates from a study of early T cells in non-severe SARS-CoV-2 infection. One entry per CDR3 protein, called by TCRdb with MiXCR from the 5' RACE reads. The sample shows about 64,000 distinct CDR3 sequences, over 4.5% of them seen only once. This clonotype was sampled from an adult who was a healthcare worker with PCR-confirmed SARS-CoV-2 infection or an uninfected control (not recorded which). Material: whole blood.

This CDR3 is CASSEGGKLIWHGYTF. The CDR3, as DNA: TGCGCCAGCAGTGAAGGGGGTAAACTTATCTGGCATGGCTACACCTTC. This rearrangement joins TRBV23-1 to TRBJ1-2; tentatively, D is TRBD1 (6 bases). TRBV23-1 is an ORF for which the function is uncertain. Trimming shortened V by 5 bases and J by 6 bases, and 22 bases separated the two germline ends. CDR3 length equals 16 residues.